The 6 T cell receptor beta chains presented below share a single source sample, sequenced in a study of CD8+ T cells in alopecia areata. Once RNA had been extracted, it was reverse transcribed into cDNA to act as the sequencing template. Libraries were prepared by immunoSEQ multiplex PCR; TCRdb keeps only in-frame clonotypes and omits some of them. The sample carries about 150,000 clones, 45% to 60% recorded once. The sample consisted of CD8+ T cells sorted from blood, taken at week 0. The receptors come from a human donor with alopecia areata.

The chain has TRBV10-3 and TRBJ1-2; D might be TRBD1 (5 bases). CDR1 and CDR2 from the germline V gene are ENHRY and SYGVKD. The CDR3 spans 13 residues. V was clipped by 7 bases and J by 2 bases, with 11 bases between them. CDR3 sequence: CAITEGRNYGYTF. For the CDR3, the DNA is TGTGCCATCACCGAGGGACGGAACTATGGCTACACCTTC.

J is TRBJ2-3 and V is TRBV14; D ambiguous. This CDR3 has 18 residues. CDR1 is SGHDN and CDR2 is FVKESK in the germline V gene. The V end lost 0 bases, the J end lost 0 bases, and 16 bases lay between the germline ends. In nucleotides, the CDR3 is TGTGCCAGCAGCCAAGATAATCTTGGAGCCCGGAGCACAGATACGCAGTATTTT. Amino acids: CASSQDNLGARSTDTQYF.

For this clone: Other DNA sequences in the same sample also yield this CDR3. The chain carries TRBV27 and TRBJ1-1; D uncertain. The CDR3 contains 13 residues. Germline CDR1 is MNHEY and CDR2 is SMNVEV (reference sequence). V shed 3 bases and J shed 2 bases, with 7 bases lying between them. Here the CDR3 DNA reads TGTGCCAGCAGTTTCCGCCCTAACACTGAAGCTTTCTTT. Translation: CASSFRPNTEAFF.

This rearrangement joins TRBV25-1 to TRBJ1-1; possible D gene TRBD1, 5 bases. This CDR3 spans 14 amino acids. Trimming cost V 5 bases and J 0 bases, with 10 bases left between them. Germline CDR1 MGHDK, CDR2 SYGVNS. CDR3 sequence (DNA): TGTGCCAGCAGTCCCCAGGGCATGAACACTGAAGCTTTCTTT. This codes for CASSPQGMNTEAFF.

This chain connects TRBV14 to TRBJ2-3, with a weak D call TRBD2 (6 bases). Germline CDR1 and CDR2: SGHDN and FVKESK. The CDR3 covers 12 residues. The V and J ends lost 1 base and 10 bases respectively, with 9 bases between them. The CDR3 region is CASSQVGEAQYF. CDR3 DNA sequence: TGTGCCAGCAGCCAAGTAGGGGAGGCGCAGTATTTT.

This clone came up a few times. The V and J genes are TRBV5-1 and TRBJ2-1, with 10 bases identical to TRBD2. Germline V CDR1 and CDR2: SGHRS, YFSETQ. The J segment lost 8 bases and the V segment lost 6 bases, leaving 11 bases of the junction unmatched. The CDR3 spans 15 residues. The CDR3 coding sequence is TGCGCCAGCAACTCCGAGCGGGGGGGCCGCGATGAGCAGTTCTTC. Amino acids: CASNSERGGRDEQFF.